A selection of T cell receptor beta chains follows, all from one sample in a study of post-analysis software for immune sequencing data. Each CDR3 protein gets one entry after TCRdb re-called the PCR reads with MiXCR. The sample records a few hundred thousand distinct CDR3 sequences, around 40% being singletons. Sequencing input: blood. Every receptor here comes from a girl between 10 and 17 years old with multiple sclerosis. Both conserved end residues are part of each CDR3. D genes are given only for firm matches. Size is omitted from some rows. Given values are once, few, many or a class for expanded clones.

size,D,V,J,CDR3,DNA
few,NA,TRBV29-1,TRBJ1-2,CSVDLRPSVEGYTF,TGCAGCGTTGATCTCCGACCTTCGGTGGAGGGCTACACCTTC
few,NA,TRBV15,TRBJ1-5,CATGQGNQPQHF,TGTGCCACCGGCCAGGGGAATCAGCCCCAGCATTTT
NA,NA,TRBV4-2,TRBJ2-2,CASSRGAQAGGELFF,TGTGCCAGCAGCCGAGGAGCCCAAGCTGGCGGGGAGCTGTTTTTT
NA,TRBD2,TRBV7-6,TRBJ2-1,CASSHGLEGYNEQFF,TGTGCCAGCAGCCACGGACTAGAGGGGTACAATGAGCAGTTCTTC
few,TRBD2,TRBV27,TRBJ2-1,CASSLRGGLAALYNEQFF,TGTGCCAGCAGTTTACGGGGAGGACTAGCGGCGTTATACAATGAGCAGTTCTTC
NA,TRBD2,TRBV28,TRBJ2-3,CASETSGGGTDTQYF,TGTGCCAGCGAGACTAGCGGGGGAGGGACAGATACGCAGTATTTT
few,TRBD2,TRBV27,TRBJ2-1,CASSFWGGEQFF,TGTGCCAGCAGTTTTTGGGGGGGGGAGCAGTTCTTC
NA,NA,TRBV2,TRBJ2-7,CASSEDLGFYEQYF,TGTGCCAGCAGTGAAGACTTGGGCTTTTACGAGCAGTACTTC
few,NA,TRBV7-9,TRBJ1-5,CASSVEVNQPQHF,TGTGCCAGCAGCGTCGAAGTTAATCAGCCCCAGCATTTT
few,NA,TRBV6-5,TRBJ2-7,CASSPRVGPDSYEQYF,TGTGCCAGCAGCCCACGAGTGGGCCCGGATTCCTACGAGCAGTACTTC
NA,NA,TRBV2,TRBJ2-7,CASSVQGAYEQYF,TGTGCCAGCAGTGTACAGGGTGCCTACGAGCAGTACTTC
NA,TRBD1,TRBV4-3,TRBJ2-7,CASSQGARQGSVYEQYF,TGCGCCAGCAGCCAAGGTGCCCGACAGGGGAGCGTCTACGAGCAGTACTTC
NA,NA,TRBV7-9,TRBJ1-4,CASIEGSLSGKLFF,TGCGCCAGTATCGAGGGCAGCCTAAGCGGAAAACTGTTTTTT
NA,NA,TRBV9,TRBJ2-3,CASSVLASADTQYF,TGTGCCAGCAGCGTCCTAGCAAGTGCAGATACGCAGTATTTT
NA,TRBD1,TRBV7-2,TRBJ1-5,CASSSRQGSNQPQHF,TGTGCCAGCAGCTCTCGACAGGGTAGCAATCAGCCCCAGCATTTT
few,TRBD2,TRBV11-2,TRBJ2-1,CASSLQPLAVYNEQFF,TGTGCCAGCAGCTTACAACCACTAGCGGTTTACAATGAGCAGTTCTTC
NA,NA,TRBV5-1,TRBJ2-7,CASRYYRESSYEQYF,TGCGCCAGCAGATATTACAGGGAATCCTCCTACGAGCAGTACTTC
once,NA,TRBV4-3,TRBJ2-1,CASSQDRRGGVPQFF,TGCGCCAGCAGCCAAGATAGGAGGGGGGGGGTGCCGCAGTTCTTC
NA,NA,TRBV5-5,TRBJ1-2,CASSPVQGSGYTF,TGTGCCAGCAGCCCGGTCCAGGGATCTGGCTACACCTTC
NA,NA,TRBV12-3/TRBV12-4,TRBJ2-7,CASSLSEGIHEQYF,TGTGCCAGCAGTTTAAGCGAGGGAATCCACGAGCAGTACTTC
few,TRBD1,TRBV24-1,TRBJ2-5,CATSDPGQEETQYF,TGTGCCACCAGTGACCCCGGACAGGAAGAGACCCAGTACTTC
NA,TRBD1,TRBV5-1,TRBJ1-5,CASSAGQGGNQPQHF,TGCGCCAGCAGCGCCGGACAGGGGGGCAATCAGCCCCAGCATTTT
NA,NA,TRBV6-6,TRBJ2-2,CASSYSERRAGELFF,TGTGCCAGCAGTTACTCAGAGAGAAGGGCCGGGGAGCTGTTTTTT
once,TRBD1,TRBV6-5,TRBJ1-1,CASRYAPEGAAFF,TGTGCCAGCAGGTACGCTCCTGAGGGGGCAGCTTTCTTT
NA,TRBD2,TRBV6-5,TRBJ2-7,CASKSGRTSYEQYF,TGTGCCAGCAAGAGCGGGAGGACCTCCTACGAGCAGTACTTC
NA,NA,TRBV11-2,TRBJ2-4,CASSLSPTKNIQYF,TGTGCCAGCAGCTTATCCCCTACCAAAAACATTCAGTACTTC
NA,TRBD1,TRBV11-2,TRBJ2-1,CASSASTGGSSFQFF,TGTGCCAGCAGCGCATCGACAGGGGGGTCTTCATTTCAGTTCTTC
NA,NA,TRBV20-1,TRBJ2-7,CSARVARTYEQYF,TGCAGTGCTAGAGTAGCGAGGACCTACGAGCAGTACTTC
few,TRBD2,TRBV12-3/TRBV12-4,TRBJ2-7,CASRPGLAEQYF,TGTGCCAGCAGACCGGGACTAGCGGAGCAGTACTTC
NA,NA,TRBV12-3/TRBV12-4,TRBJ2-3,CASSLWKGMTDTQYF,TGTGCCAGCAGTTTGTGGAAGGGGATGACAGATACGCAGTATTTT
few,TRBD2,TRBV12-3/TRBV12-4,TRBJ2-7,CASSLALSSGSPYEQYF,TGTGCCAGCAGTTTAGCGCTGTCTAGCGGGAGTCCGTACGAGCAGTACTTC
NA,TRBD1,TRBV7-6,TRBJ2-6,CASSYESHPGTVFSGANVLTF,TGTGCCAGCAGCTACGAGTCTCACCCCGGGACAGTGTTTTCTGGGGCCAACGTCCTGACTTTC
NA,TRBD2,TRBV9,TRBJ2-7,CASSAGLAVPYEQYF,TGTGCCAGCAGCGCGGGACTAGCGGTTCCCTACGAGCAGTACTTC
many,NA,TRBV15,TRBJ2-7,CATSRGRGRASEQYF,TGTGCCACCAGCAGAGGTCGAGGCAGGGCATCCGAGCAGTACTTC
few,NA,TRBV20-1,TRBJ1-2,CSASGQQEYGYTF,TGCAGTGCTAGTGGACAACAGGAGTATGGCTACACCTTC
few,NA,TRBV29-1,TRBJ2-7,CSARSRGAGQYEQYF,TGCAGCGCCCGATCGAGGGGGGCGGGACAGTACGAGCAGTACTTC
NA,NA,TRBV29-1,TRBJ1-2,CSVDTGDRHYGYTF,TGCAGCGTTGATACAGGAGACAGGCACTATGGCTACACCTTC
few,TRBD2,TRBV24-1,TRBJ2-1,CATSDAGLAGLNEQFF,TGTGCCACCAGTGACGCGGGACTAGCGGGACTCAATGAGCAGTTCTTC
NA,TRBD1,TRBV20-1,TRBJ2-7,CSASDRAYEQYF,TGCAGTGCTTCCGACAGGGCCTACGAGCAGTACTTC
once,NA,TRBV9,TRBJ2-7,CASSVENGYEQYF,TGTGCCAGCAGCGTAGAAAACGGATACGAGCAGTACTTC
NA,TRBD2,TRBV20-1,TRBJ2-1,CSARSGADVPSSYNEQFF,TGCAGTGCTAGGAGCGGGGCCGATGTCCCGAGCTCCTACAATGAGCAGTTCTTC
few,NA,TRBV5-1,TRBJ2-5,CASSSMVPVETQYF,TGTGCCAGCAGCTCGATGGTCCCGGTGGAGACCCAGTACTTC
NA,TRBD1,TRBV4-1,TRBJ2-5,CASNQLTGGEETQYF,TGCGCCAGCAACCAATTGACAGGGGGTGAAGAGACCCAGTACTTC
NA,TRBD2,TRBV10-3,TRBJ2-1,CAIKGGVNEQFF,TGTGCCATCAAGGGAGGGGTCAATGAGCAGTTCTTC
few,TRBD2,TRBV3-1,TRBJ2-5,CASSQGGLASGETQYF,TGTGCCAGCAGCCAAGGGGGACTAGCGAGCGGGGAGACCCAGTACTTC
few,TRBD2,TRBV6-1,TRBJ2-3,CASSATSARGDTQYF,TGTGCCAGCAGTGCCACTAGCGCGAGGGGAGATACGCAGTATTTT
NA,NA,TRBV20-1,TRBJ2-5,CSASGGAGVETQYF,TGCAGTGCTAGTGGGGGGGCGGGAGTAGAGACCCAGTACTTC
few,TRBD2,TRBV4-3,TRBJ2-7,CASSQGRGNSYEQYF,TGCGCCAGCAGCCAAGGGCGGGGGAACTCCTACGAGCAGTACTTC
NA,NA,TRBV29-1,TRBJ1-1,CSVEGRLATEAFF,TGCAGCGTTGAAGGGAGGTTGGCCACTGAAGCTTTCTTT
NA,NA,TRBV4-1,TRBJ2-7,CASSQEEPTYEQYF,TGCGCCAGCAGCCAAGAAGAACCTACCTACGAGCAGTACTTC
once,NA,TRBV11-2,TRBJ1-2,CASSLGAAGNYGYTF,TGTGCCAGCAGCTTAGGTGCGGCGGGTAACTATGGCTACACCTTC
few,NA,TRBV7-9,TRBJ1-2,CASSLESYGYTF,TGTGCCAGCAGCTTGGAGTCCTATGGCTACACCTTC
few,TRBD1,TRBV9,TRBJ2-7,CASSVLGQGDEQYF,TGTGCCAGCAGCGTCCTTGGACAGGGGGACGAGCAGTACTTC
NA,NA,TRBV13,TRBJ1-2,CASRPPTGTSGGYTF,TGTGCCAGCAGACCACCAACAGGGACCTCAGGAGGCTACACCTTC
many,NA,TRBV5-1,TRBJ1-1,CASSLAGGGTEAFF,TGCGCCAGCAGCTTGGCCGGGGGGGGCACTGAAGCTTTCTTT
NA,TRBD2,TRBV4-3,TRBJ2-3,CASSPEGREGTDTQYF,TGCGCCAGCAGCCCCGAGGGGAGGGAAGGCACAGATACGCAGTATTTT
NA,TRBD1,TRBV4-2,TRBJ2-5,CASSQGEQGKETRYF,TGTGCCAGCAGCCAAGGTGAACAGGGGAAAGAGACCCGGTACTTC
NA,NA,TRBV7-9,TRBJ1-5,CASSPPGGNQPQHF,TGTGCCAGCAGCCCCCCCGGGGGGAATCAGCCCCAGCATTTT